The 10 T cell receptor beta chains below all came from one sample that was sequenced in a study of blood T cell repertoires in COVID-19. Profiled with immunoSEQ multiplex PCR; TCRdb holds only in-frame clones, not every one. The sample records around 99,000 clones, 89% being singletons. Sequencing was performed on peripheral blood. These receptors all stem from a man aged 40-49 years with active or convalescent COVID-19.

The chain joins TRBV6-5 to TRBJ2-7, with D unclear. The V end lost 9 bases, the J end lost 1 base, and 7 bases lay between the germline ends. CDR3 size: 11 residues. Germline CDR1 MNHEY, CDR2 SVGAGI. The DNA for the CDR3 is TGTGCCAGGCCTAGGTCCTACGAGCAGTACTTC. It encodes CARPRSYEQYF.

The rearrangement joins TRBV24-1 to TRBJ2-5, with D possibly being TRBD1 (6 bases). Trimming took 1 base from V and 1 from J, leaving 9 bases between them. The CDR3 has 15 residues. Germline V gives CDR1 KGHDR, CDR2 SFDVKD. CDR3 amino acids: CATSDFYRAQETQYF. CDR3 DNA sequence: TGTGCCACCAGTGATTTTTACAGGGCCCAAGAGACCCAGTACTTC.

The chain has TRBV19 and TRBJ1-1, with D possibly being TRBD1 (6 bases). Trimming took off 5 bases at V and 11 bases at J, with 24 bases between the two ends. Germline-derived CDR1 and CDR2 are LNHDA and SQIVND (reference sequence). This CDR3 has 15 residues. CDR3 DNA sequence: TGTGCCAGTAGTCTCGGACAGAGTGGAGTAGCAGGGGCTTTCTTT. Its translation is CASSLGQSGVAGAFF.

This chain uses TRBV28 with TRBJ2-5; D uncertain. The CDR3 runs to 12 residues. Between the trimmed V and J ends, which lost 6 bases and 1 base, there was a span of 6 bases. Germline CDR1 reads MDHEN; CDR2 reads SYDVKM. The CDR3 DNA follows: TGTGCCAGCAGCCAATCCCAAGAGACCCAGTACTTC. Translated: CASSQSQETQYF.

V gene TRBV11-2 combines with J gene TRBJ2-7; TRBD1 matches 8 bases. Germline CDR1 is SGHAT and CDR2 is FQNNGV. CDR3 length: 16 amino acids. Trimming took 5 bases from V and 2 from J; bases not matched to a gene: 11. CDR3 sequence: CASSPLGRTGPYEQYF. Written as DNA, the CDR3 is TGTGCCAGCAGCCCCCTAGGCAGGACAGGGCCCTACGAGCAGTACTTC.

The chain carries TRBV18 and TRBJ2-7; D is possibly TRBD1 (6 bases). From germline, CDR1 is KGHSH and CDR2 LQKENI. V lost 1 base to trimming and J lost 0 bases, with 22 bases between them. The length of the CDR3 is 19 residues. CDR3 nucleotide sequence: TGTGCCAGCTCACCACGGATCACCGGGACACATCATTTCTCCTACGAGCAGTACTTC. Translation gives CASSPRITGTHHFSYEQYF.

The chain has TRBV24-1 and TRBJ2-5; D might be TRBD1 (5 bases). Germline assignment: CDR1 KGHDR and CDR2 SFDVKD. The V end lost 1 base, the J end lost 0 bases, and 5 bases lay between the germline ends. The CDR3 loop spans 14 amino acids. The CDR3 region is CATSDFRDQETQYF. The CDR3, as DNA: TGTGCCACCAGTGATTTCAGGGACCAAGAGACCCAGTACTTC.

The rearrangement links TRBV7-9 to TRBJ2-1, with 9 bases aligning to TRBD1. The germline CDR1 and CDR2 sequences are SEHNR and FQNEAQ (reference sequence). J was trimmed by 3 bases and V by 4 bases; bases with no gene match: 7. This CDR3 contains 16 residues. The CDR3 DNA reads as TGTGCCAGCAGCTCCCCGGGGACAGGGATCTACAATGAGCAGTTCTTC. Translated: CASSSPGTGIYNEQFF.

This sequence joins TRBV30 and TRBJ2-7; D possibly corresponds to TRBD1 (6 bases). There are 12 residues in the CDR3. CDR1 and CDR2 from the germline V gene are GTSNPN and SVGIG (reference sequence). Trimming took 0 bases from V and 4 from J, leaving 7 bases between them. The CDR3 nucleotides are TGTGCCTGGAGTGTAGGGGGTTACGAGCAGTACTTC. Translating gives CAWSVGGYEQYF.

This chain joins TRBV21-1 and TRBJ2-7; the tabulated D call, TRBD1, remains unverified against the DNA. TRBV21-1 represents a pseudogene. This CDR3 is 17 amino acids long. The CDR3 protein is CASSMPTNRGRTYEQYF. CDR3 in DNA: TGTGCCAGCAGCATGCCCACTAACAGGGGGAGGACCTACGAGCAGTACTTC.